This T cell receptor (beta chain) was profiled in a study of cytomegalovirus exposure and HLA in healthy donors. Looking at the study overall: A subsequent analysis reported that the approximately 120 validation repertoires were produced on the same platform that had also been used for the roughly 670 first-cohort repertoires. Study observations and caveats: Many donors shared some public TCRs, even though most TCR sequences were rare.

Only in-frame clones appear in the TCRdb table, and some are missing; sequencing was by immunoSEQ multiplex PCR. The data hold fewer than 150,000 clones, with around 88% observed a single time. Of note for this clone: Its antigen is as yet unknown.

Looked up from germline, CDR1 is KGHSH and CDR2 is LQKENI. The CDR3 length is 13 residues. V was cut by 6 bases and J by 6 bases, with 14 bases left in between. Separate from the roughly 720-subject first cohort was the approximately 120-subject validation cohort, to which the donors belonged. The sequencing input was PBMCs. This sequence originates from a woman aged 18-30 years in good health and CMV-seropositive. The chain carries TRBV18 and TRBJ1-2, with TRBD1 as a possible D gene (6 bases). CDR3: CASSPDSFNGYTF. CDR3 coding DNA: TGTGCCAGCTCTCCGGACAGCTTTAATGGCTACACCTTC.